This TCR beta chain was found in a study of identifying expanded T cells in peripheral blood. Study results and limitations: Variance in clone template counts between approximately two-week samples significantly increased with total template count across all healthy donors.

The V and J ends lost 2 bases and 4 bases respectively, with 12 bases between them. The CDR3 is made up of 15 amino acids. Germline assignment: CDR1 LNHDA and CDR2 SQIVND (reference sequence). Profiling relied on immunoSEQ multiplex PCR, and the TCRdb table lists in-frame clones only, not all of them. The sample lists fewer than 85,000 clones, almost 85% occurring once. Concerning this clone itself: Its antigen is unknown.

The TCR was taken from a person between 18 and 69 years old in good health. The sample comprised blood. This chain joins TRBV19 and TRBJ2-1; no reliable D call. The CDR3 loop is CASSIFPGDYNEQFF. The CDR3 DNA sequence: TGTGCCAGTAGTATATTCCCAGGAGATTACAATGAGCAGTTCTTC.